Listed here are 28 T cell receptor beta chains from one sample, sequenced in a study of T cells in Graves' hyperthyroidism and ophthalmopathy (dated 2019 in TCRdb). Library creation used multiplex PCR. Instrument on record: Illumina HiSeq 2000. Amplification of TCR beta CDR3 regions was carried out from RNA transcripts. For the first round of RT-PCR on the TCR CDR3, the HTBI primer set was used together with the Qiagen OneStep RT-PCR kit. Using fastp trimming at Q25 and MiXCR clonotype assembly, TCRdb reanalyzed the public sequencing data and kept in-frame beta chains. Every CDR3 protein is listed once, alongside the most common genes and DNA of its rows. Across this sample there are some 300,000 distinct CDR3 sequences, with around a sixth seen only once. The leading ten clones occupy approximately 33% of the sample. Sequenced input: blood. The receptors derive from a man between 25 and 39 years old with Graves' hyperthyroidism.

This clonotype was found a few times. The rearrangement uses TRBV11-2 and TRBJ2-7; 7 bases align to TRBD2. The CDR3 has 13 residues. V was clipped by 6 bases and J by 7 bases; unmatched bases: 9. Germline V gene sequence: CDR1 SGHAT, CDR2 FQNNGV. The CDR3 nucleotides read TGTGCCAGCAGTAGCCGGGGGGAAGGGGAGCAGTACTTC. It translates to CASSSRGEGEQYF. Full variable domain (outside the CDR3, taken from reference TRBV11-2 and TRBJ2-7): EAGVAQSPRYKIIEKRQSVAFWCNPISGHATLYWYQQILGQGPKLLIQFQNNGVVDDSQLPKDRFSAERLKGVDSTLKIQPAKLEDSAVYLCASSSRGEGEQYFGPGTRLTVT.

The V gene is TRBV6-5, the J gene TRBJ1-1; D remains ambiguous. Germline CDR1 and CDR2: MNHEY and SVGAGI. The CDR3 contains 13 residues. The germline V and J ends were trimmed by 2 bases and 3 bases, with 7 bases remaining between them. CDR3 sequence (DNA): TGTGCCAGCAGTTACCAGGCACACACTGAAGCTTTCTTT. It encodes CASSYQAHTEAFF.

This clonotype was found a few times. This chain joins TRBV5-1 and TRBJ1-1; D is uncertain. The CDR3 sequence is 13 residues long. V was shortened by 0 bases and J by 11 bases, with 14 bases between the two germline ends. Germline CDR1 SGHRS, CDR2 YFSETQ. CDR3 sequence (DNA): TGCGCCAGCAGCTTGGATTTAGGCGGTGGGGCTTTCTTT. Its translation: CASSLDLGGGAFF.

The chain carries TRBV2 and TRBJ2-7; TRBD2 aligns across 10 bases. The CDR3 has 15 amino acids. The germline gives CDR1 SNHLY, CDR2 FYNNEI. J gave up 9 bases and V 2 bases, and 10 bases lay outside the gene matches. The CDR3 coding sequence is TGTGCCAGCAGTGAACTAGCGGGAGCGGCGGGGGGGCAGTACTTC. It specifies CASSELAGAAGGQYF.

This clonotype was counted between two and nine times. The chain is built from TRBV10-1 and TRBJ2-7; perhaps TRBD1 as D (6 bases). The germline CDR1 and CDR2 sequences are WNHNN and SYGVQD (reference sequence). This CDR3 is built from 16 residues. Trimming stripped 0 bases from V and 2 bases from J, with 14 bases between. The CDR3 here is CASSESRVRGPYEQYF. The CDR3 coding sequence is TGCGCCAGCAGTGAGTCGAGGGTCAGGGGTCCCTACGAGCAGTACTTC.

V and J are TRBV28 and TRBJ2-1; D may correspond to TRBD1 or TRBD2 (5 bases each). V was clipped by 5 bases and J by 7 bases, with 18 bases between them. The CDR3 contains 15 residues. CDR1 is MDHEN, CDR2 SYDVKM, per germline. CDR3 sequence (DNA): TGTGCCAGCAGTCCGGCCGGGACCCGAAGGAATGAGCAGTTCTTC. Translated, it gives CASSPAGTRRNEQFF.

The chain recombines TRBV12-3 or TRBV12-4 with TRBJ1-3, with 12 bases fitting TRBD1. After removal of 4 bases from V and 4 bases from J, the junction contained 5 bases not matched to a gene. The length of the CDR3 is 16 residues. The CDR3, as DNA: TGTGCCAGCAGTTCATCGGGACAGGGGGCCGGAAACACCATATATTTT. This translates into CASSSSGQGAGNTIYF.

This sequence joins TRBV20-1 and TRBJ2-7; tentatively, D is TRBD1 or TRBD2 (5 bases each). This CDR3 spans 14 amino acids. The germline gives CDR1 DFQATT, CDR2 SNEGSKA (reference sequence). Trimming shortened V by 2 bases and J by 3 bases, and 14 bases separated the two germline ends. CDR3 nucleotides: TGCAGTGCTAGATCGGAGGACACCTACTACGAGCAGTACTTC. It codes for CSARSEDTYYEQYF.

The chain recombines TRBV12-3 or TRBV12-4 with TRBJ1-5; D is perhaps TRBD1 (6 bases). The V end was cut by 4 bases, the J end by 7 bases, with 11 bases between. CDR3 length: 13 residues. Here the CDR3 DNA reads TGTGCCAGCAGTTACAGGGAAGGACAGCCCCAGCATTTT. Residues: CASSYREGQPQHF.

This chain links TRBV5-1 with TRBJ1-2; D remains unclear. CDR1 and CDR2 from the germline V gene are SGHRS and YFSETQ. V lost 0 bases to trimming and J lost 3 bases, with 6 bases between them. The length of the CDR3 is 13 residues. CDR3 in DNA: TGCGCCAGCAGCTTGGCCGGCTACTATGGCTACACCTTC. Protein: CASSLAGYYGYTF.

The chain carries TRBV5-8 and TRBJ1-5, with D unresolved. This CDR3 contains 13 residues. V was shortened by 2 bases and J by 7 bases, with 10 bases between the two germline ends. Germline lookup yields CDR1 SGHTS and CDR2 YDEGEE. DNA for the CDR3: TGTGCCAGCAGCTTAGATCAGATGCAGCCCCAGCATTTT. Protein product: CASSLDQMQPQHF.

This clonotype has at least ten counts. The V and J genes are TRBV20-1 and TRBJ2-2; D may be TRBD1 (6 bases). V lost 6 bases to trimming and J lost 0 bases, with 14 bases between them. Germline V gives CDR1 DFQATT, CDR2 SNEGSKA (reference sequence). CDR3 length equals 15 residues. CDR3 in DNA: TGCAGTGCCCTCGGACAGAACGCGAACACCGGGGAGCTGTTTTTT. Amino acids: CSALGQNANTGELFF.

This clonotype was seen a few times. The chain recombines TRBV9 with TRBJ2-2, with 8 positions matching TRBD2. CDR3 length: 17 residues. J gave up 0 bases and V 0 bases, and 4 bases lay outside the gene matches. Germline CDR1 reads SGDLS; CDR2 reads YYNGEE. CDR3 region: CASSVATGGPNTGELFF. In DNA form, the CDR3 reads TGTGCCAGCAGCGTAGCTACGGGAGGGCCGAACACCGGGGAGCTGTTTTTT.

The CDR3 nucleotides are TGTGCCAGTAGTGTCACAGTGGGGAGCAATCAGCCCCAGCATTTT. Its translation: CASSVTVGSNQPQHF. The gene calls are TRBV19 and TRBJ1-5, with no clear D. V gave up 5 bases and J gave up 1 base, with 12 bases separating them. The length of the CDR3 is 15 residues. Germline values: CDR1 LNHDA, CDR2 SQIVND (reference sequence).

The sample holds many counts of this clonotype. As DNA, the CDR3 is TGTGCCAGCACCCAGCAGGTGGACACAGATACGCAGTATTTT. The encoded protein is CASTQQVDTDTQYF. The rearrangement joins TRBV2 to TRBJ2-3; no clear D gene. This CDR3 is built from 14 residues. Trimming took off 7 bases at V and 2 bases at J, with 13 bases between the two ends. Germline V CDR1 and CDR2: SNHLY, FYNNEI.

Comment on this clonotype: A read error may be the cause here, since a much bigger clone is one base away. V and J are TRBV19 and TRBJ2-1; 14 positions agree with TRBD2. The ends lost 0 bases at V and 14 bases at J; junction bases unmatched: 3. The CDR3 consists of 14 residues. In germline, CDR1 is LNHDA, CDR2 SQIVND (reference sequence). Here the CDR3 reads CASSIERTSGRKFF. DNA for the CDR3: TGTGCCAGTAGTATAGAACGGACTAGCGGGAGGAAGTTCTTC.

This clonotype has a count of ten or more. V and J are TRBV30 and TRBJ1-1; D ambiguous. CDR3 length: 11 residues. V lost 2 bases to trimming and J lost 3 bases, with 4 bases between them. Looked up from germline, CDR1 is GTSNPN and CDR2 is SVGIG (reference sequence). Here the CDR3 reads CAWSTYTEAFF. The DNA for the CDR3 is TGTGCCTGGAGTACATACACTGAAGCTTTCTTT. Full variable domain (missing parts from reference TRBV30 and TRBJ1-1): SQTIHQWPATLVQPVGSPLSLECTVEGTSNPNLYWYRQAAGRGLQLLFYSVGIGQISSEVPQNLSASRPQDRQFILSSKKLLLSDSGFYLCAWSTYTEAFFGQGTRLTVV.

This chain connects TRBV7-2 to TRBJ2-1, with TRBD2 matching over 8 bases. CDR1 is SGHTA, CDR2 FQGNSA, per germline. V shed 4 bases and J 1 base; nucleotides not matched to a gene: 6. The CDR3 is made up of 16 amino acids. Written as DNA, the CDR3 is TGTGCCAGCAGCTCCAGAGCGGGAGCATCCTACAATGAGCAGTTCTTC. This encodes CASSSRAGASYNEQFF.

The gene calls are TRBV3-1 and TRBJ2-7; the match to TRBD2 covers 12 bases. The CDR3 loop spans 17 amino acids. Germline values: CDR1 LGHDT, CDR2 YNNKEL (reference sequence). With 11 bases clipped from V and 3 bases from J, the junction kept 17 bases outside the gene matches. CDR3 loop: CAGSAGLAGQGVYEQYF. The CDR3, as DNA: TGTGCCGGCTCGGCGGGACTAGCGGGTCAAGGGGTCTACGAGCAGTACTTC.

Many counts were recorded for this clonotype. This chain links TRBV6-5 with TRBJ1-3, with D possibly TRBD1 on 5 matching bases. CDR1 is MNHEY and CDR2 is SVGAGI in the germline V gene. This CDR3 is 13 amino acids long. The germline V and J ends were trimmed by 2 bases and 4 bases, with 6 bases remaining between them. The CDR3 DNA reads as TGTGCCAGCAGTTACGACAGAGGAAACACCATATATTTT. Residues: CASSYDRGNTIYF.

This clonotype has a single count. CDR3 protein: CASSLGDRGAEQFF. For the CDR3, the DNA is TGTGCCAGCAGCTTAGGGGACAGGGGAGCTGAGCAGTTCTTC. This chain joins TRBV7-3 and TRBJ2-1, with 10 bases fitting TRBD1. Germline CDR1 SGHTA, CDR2 FQGTGA. V lost 2 bases, J lost 9 bases, and 4 bases stayed unmatched. The CDR3 length is 14 residues.

This clonotype was seen many times. The chain employs TRBV18 and TRBJ1-2; 7 positions agree with TRBD1. Trimming took 3 bases from V and 6 from J; bases not matched to a gene: 1. The CDR3 sequence is 12 residues long. Germline values: CDR1 KGHSH, CDR2 LQKENI. The CDR3 bases are TGTGCCAGCTCACCGACAGGGAATGGCTACACCTTC. This sequence encodes CASSPTGNGYTF.

This clonotype was observed a few times. The J gene is TRBJ1-6, the V gene TRBV20-1; D remains unclear. CDR1 DFQATT and CDR2 SNEGSKA come from the germline V gene (reference sequence). V was pared by 6 bases and J by 6 bases, with 12 bases between. This CDR3 contains 13 residues. In DNA form, the CDR3 reads TGCAGTGCCGCGCAGGCCCTTAATTCACCCCTCCACTTT. As protein: CSAAQALNSPLHF.

This clonotype has at least ten counts. This chain connects TRBV11-2 to TRBJ2-3; 10 bases are shared with TRBD2. This CDR3 has 14 amino acids. Per germline, CDR1 SGHAT and CDR2 FQNNGV. Trimming removed 6 bases from V and 7 bases from J; junction bases left unmatched: 7. As DNA, the CDR3 is TGTGCCAGCAGTCTAGCGGGGGTTCCGAATACGCAGTATTTT. Translating gives CASSLAGVPNTQYF.

This clonotype came up many times. For the CDR3, the DNA is TGTGCCAGCAGCCCAAGGGAGGGTTACGAGCAGTACTTC. Translation gives CASSPREGYEQYF. The rearrangement links TRBV7-6 to TRBJ2-7, with 7 nucleotides matching TRBD2. The V segment lost 5 bases and the J segment 4 bases; nucleotides outside the gene matches: 5. This CDR3 comprises 13 residues. Germline V gene sequence: CDR1 SGHVS, CDR2 FNYEAQ.

This clonotype was found a few times. The chain has TRBV9 and TRBJ2-3; 9 bases match TRBD2. The length of the CDR3 is 16 residues. The germline gives CDR1 SGDLS, CDR2 YYNGEE. V trimming: 2 bases; J trimming: 4 bases; junction bases outside the gene matches: 8. CDR3 sequence: CASSVSEREDADTQYF. The CDR3 bases are TGTGCCAGCAGCGTGTCGGAGCGGGAGGACGCAGATACGCAGTATTTT.

This clonotype was counted many times. This chain connects TRBV3-1 to TRBJ1-1; D gene uncertain. Germline loops: CDR1 LGHDT, CDR2 YNNKEL (reference sequence). V was clipped by 0 bases and J by 10 bases, with 9 bases between them. The CDR3 spans 12 residues. The DNA of the CDR3 is TGTGCCAGCAGCCAAGAGGGTTTGCGAGCTTTCTTT. This encodes CASSQEGLRAFF. The whole variable domain, remainder taken from reference TRBV3-1 and TRBJ1-1, is DTAVSQTPKYLVTQMGNDKSIKCEQNLGHDTMYWYKQDSKKFLKIMFSYNNKELIINETVPNRFSPKSPDKAHLNLHINSLELGDSAVYFCASSQEGLRAFFGQGTRLTVV.

The chain recombines TRBV6-1 with TRBJ2-7; D is tentatively TRBD1 or TRBD2 (5 bases each). This CDR3 spans 15 amino acids. Germline CDR1 MNHNS, CDR2 SASEGT. V was trimmed by 3 bases and J by 3 bases, leaving 15 bases between them. The CDR3 region is CASSDPGGSNYEQYF. The CDR3 DNA reads TGTGCCAGCAGTGACCCTGGGGGTTCTAACTACGAGCAGTACTTC.